The 31 T cell receptor beta chains below come from one sample, sequenced in a study of graft-versus-host responses after intestinal transplantation. The table came from immunoSEQ multiplex PCR; TCRdb's copy has only in-frame clones and leaves some out. The data hold 130,000 to 150,000 clones, with 80% to 95% observed a single time. For these TCRs, the target antigens are not known. Specimen: unstimulated CD4+ T cells sorted from spleen or lymph node cells, collected before intestinal transplant. These receptor sequences come from a human donor who received an intestinal transplant.

The CDR3: CAIGGLAGGVEQYF. The CDR3 nucleotides read TGTGCCATCGGGGGACTAGCGGGAGGGGTGGAGCAGTACTTC. The rearrangement links TRBV10-3 to TRBJ2-7; TRBD2 aligns across 16 bases. The germline V gene encodes CDR1 ENHRY and CDR2 SYGVKD. This CDR3 has 14 residues. The trim removed 8 bases at V and 7 bases at J, leaving 5 bases unmatched.

V usage is TRBV13 and J usage is TRBJ2-5; D uncertain. TRBJ2-7 explains the end of the DNA better; the J call may be wrong. CDR3 length equals 12 residues. The V gene's germline CDR1 is PRHDT and CDR2 FYEKMQ (reference sequence). CDR3 sequence: CASSSISNEQYF. In nucleotides, the CDR3 is TGTGCCAGCAGCTCGATAAGCAACGAGCAGTACTTC.

V usage is TRBV7-2 and J usage is TRBJ2-3; no clear D. Germline V CDR1 and CDR2: SGHTA, FQGNSA. The V end was cut by 3 bases, the J end by 2 bases, with 12 bases between. CDR3 size: 15 residues. CDR3 residues: CASSFKGGDTDTQYF. The CDR3 DNA follows: TGTGCCAGCAGCTTCAAGGGTGGTGACACAGATACGCAGTATTTT.

The chain links TRBV19 to TRBJ2-1, with D perhaps TRBD2 (6 bases). The CDR3 spans 16 residues. The V gene lost 3 bases and the J gene lost 4 bases, with 16 bases spanning the gap. In germline, CDR1 is LNHDA, CDR2 SQIVND (reference sequence). In DNA, the CDR3 is TGTGCCAGTAGTATGTGGGCCCCCAGCGGGTACAATGAGCAGTTCTTC. Translating it yields CASSMWAPSGYNEQFF.

The chain joins TRBV11-2 to TRBJ2-1; 7 bases match TRBD2. V lost 2 bases, J lost 5 bases, and 15 bases stayed unmatched. This CDR3 region has 18 residues. Germline assignment: CDR1 SGHAT and CDR2 FQNNGV. The CDR3 loop reads CASSLRFVATSANNEQFF. As DNA, the CDR3 is TGTGCCAGCAGCTTAAGATTTGTAGCTACTAGCGCGAACAATGAGCAGTTCTTC.

V gene TRBV30 combines with J gene TRBJ2-2; tentatively, D is TRBD1 (5 bases). Germline assignment: CDR1 GTSNPN and CDR2 SVGIG (reference sequence). The V and J ends lost 7 bases and 6 bases respectively, with 18 bases between them. The CDR3 extends over 14 amino acids. The CDR3 DNA is TGTGCCTCCCCCAGGGATTGGGGCGCCGGGGAGCTGTTTTTT. Translation gives CASPRDWGAGELFF.

The chain joins TRBV28 to TRBJ2-7; D is unclear. Trimming took 5 bases from V and 0 from J, leaving 14 bases between them. The germline gives CDR1 MDHEN, CDR2 SYDVKM. The CDR3 loop spans 15 amino acids. The CDR3 DNA reads as TGTGCCAGCAGTCCAAGACCGGATTTCTCCTACGAGCAGTACTTC. This encodes CASSPRPDFSYEQYF.

This chain uses TRBV27 with TRBJ2-1, with D maybe TRBD2 (6 bases). Germline CDR1 is MNHEY and CDR2 is SMNVEV (reference sequence). This CDR3 comprises 13 residues. V lost 5 bases and J 11 bases, leaving 16 bases between the germline ends. As DNA, the CDR3 is TGTGCCAGCAGTACGGGGGACCGGGAGCAGCAGTTCTTC. Translating gives CASSTGDREQQFF.

CDR3 coding DNA: TGTGCCAGCAGCCAGGGACTAGCGGTTTACGAGCAGTACTTC. Its translation is CASSQGLAVYEQYF. V is TRBV7-2 and J is TRBJ2-7, with 11 bases matching TRBD2. Germline CDR1 and CDR2: SGHTA and FQGNSA. The CDR3 loop spans 14 amino acids. J lost 4 bases, V lost 5 bases, and 4 bases had no gene match.

The chain has TRBV18 and TRBJ2-7, with 10 bases lining up with TRBD2. Germline CDR1 is KGHSH and CDR2 is LQKENI. V lost 2 bases, J lost 4 bases, and 11 bases stayed unmatched. CDR3 length: 17 amino acids. CDR3 sequence (DNA): TGTGCCAGCTCACCATCCGGGGGAGCGGGAGGGCGGTACGAGCAGTACTTC. Translation gives CASSPSGGAGGRYEQYF. Together with reference TRBV18 and TRBJ2-7, the CDR3 gives the full variable domain: NAGVMQNPRHLVRRRGQEARLRCSPMKGHSHVYWYRQLPEEGLKFMVYLQKENIIDESGMPKERFSAEFPKEGPSILRIQQVVRGDSAAYFCASSPSGGAGGRYEQYFGPGTRLTVT.

The chain recombines TRBV7-2 with TRBJ2-1, with a tentative D call TRBD2 (7 bases). The CDR3 totals 16 residues. Germline-derived CDR1 and CDR2 are SGHTA and FQGNSA. Trimming took 2 bases from V and 10 from J, leaving 21 bases between them. The CDR3 sequence is CASSLYMEGEGEEQFF. CDR3 nucleotides: TGTGCCAGCAGCTTATACATGGAGGGGGAGGGGGAAGAGCAGTTCTTC.

DNA for the CDR3: TGTGCCAGCAGTTTATATCGGAACAGTTTTATGAACACTGAAGCTTTCTTT. Protein sequence: CASSLYRNSFMNTEAFF. The gene calls are TRBV28 and TRBJ1-1, with D unclear. The CDR3 covers 17 residues. CDR1 and CDR2 from the germline V gene are MDHEN and SYDVKM. The V gene lost 1 base and the J gene lost 0 bases, with 15 bases spanning the gap.

The CDR3 region is CASSHSSGRAKNEQFF. DNA for the CDR3: TGTGCCAGCAGCCACTCGAGCGGGAGGGCCAAAAATGAGCAGTTCTTC. This chain uses TRBV11-3 with TRBJ2-1, with 10 bases identical to TRBD2. The CDR3 sequence is 16 residues long. V gave up 5 bases and J gave up 7 bases; unmatched junction bases: 11. Germline V gene lookup returns CDR1 SGHNT and CDR2 YENEEA.

V and J are TRBV7-9 and TRBJ2-7; possibly TRBD1 for D (5 bases). Trimming removed 6 bases at V and 3 bases at J, with 9 bases between. The CDR3 covers 12 residues. Germline V lookup: CDR1 SEHNR, CDR2 FQNEAQ (reference sequence). CDR3 DNA: TGTGCCAGCAGTCCGGACATCTACGAGCAGTACTTC. Its protein product is CASSPDIYEQYF.

The chain employs TRBV5-1 and TRBJ2-5, with D maybe TRBD2 (6 bases). The CDR3 is 15 residues long. The V end was cut by 3 bases, the J end by 5 bases, with 17 bases between. CDR1 SGHRS and CDR2 YFSETQ come from the germline V gene. The CDR3 bases are TGCGCCAGCAGCTGGGGACCAGCGGGCGAGGAGACCCAGTACTTC. This encodes CASSWGPAGEETQYF.

The chain has TRBV9 and TRBJ2-3, with 9 bases that match TRBD2. The germline V gene has CDR1 SGDLS and CDR2 YYNGEE. The CDR3 has 19 amino acids. Germline trimming cut 0 bases from V and 1 base from J; bases unmatched to any gene: 12. CDR3 in amino acids: CASSVETSGSLWGTDTQYF. The CDR3 coding sequence is TGTGCCAGCAGCGTAGAGACTAGCGGCTCACTCTGGGGCACAGATACGCAGTATTTT.

This chain joins TRBV7-4 and TRBJ2-7; TRBD1 aligns across 8 bases. Germline V lookup: CDR1 SGHVT, CDR2 SQSDAQ. This CDR3 comprises 18 residues. Trimming took 5 bases from V and 2 from J; bases not matched to a gene: 17. The CDR3 is CASSLRSNRGCSPYEQYF. In DNA, the CDR3 is TGTGCCAGCAGCCTCAGAAGCAACAGGGGGTGCTCCCCCTACGAGCAGTACTTC.

This clone was counted once. V usage is TRBV19 and J usage is TRBJ2-7; 7 bases match TRBD1. The CDR3 covers 15 residues. Germline values: CDR1 LNHDA, CDR2 SQIVND (reference sequence). With V trimmed by 5 bases and J by 3 bases, 10 bases remained unmatched. The CDR3 loop reads CASSSHKTGFYEQYF. CDR3 bases: TGTGCCAGTAGTTCTCATAAGACAGGGTTCTACGAGCAGTACTTC.

The V and J genes are TRBV18 and TRBJ2-7; D is perhaps TRBD1 (6 bases). Germline V gene data show CDR1 as KGHSH and CDR2 as LQKENI. The CDR3 has 14 residues. With 3 bases removed from V and 2 bases from J, the gap between germline ends came to 11 bases. In DNA form, the CDR3 reads TGTGCCAGCTCACCTTCCGGGACACCCTACGAGCAGTACTTC. It encodes CASSPSGTPYEQYF.

The table lists this clone with a count of one. The rearrangement uses TRBV7-9 and TRBJ1-4; 7 nucleotides align to TRBD1. The CDR3 is made up of 14 amino acids. Germline lookup yields CDR1 SEHNR and CDR2 FQNEAQ (reference sequence). Trimming took 6 bases from V and 5 from J; bases not matched to a gene: 6. The DNA of the CDR3 is TGTGCCAGCAGTCGGGACAGTCCAAATGAAAAACTGTTTTTT. Its translation is CASSRDSPNEKLFF.

This chain links TRBV28 with TRBJ2-6, with no clear D. Germline CDR1 and CDR2: MDHEN and SYDVKM. The V end lost 3 bases, the J end lost 0 bases, and 6 bases lay between the germline ends. CDR3 length: 15 amino acids. CDR3 amino acids: CASSFDVSGANVLTF. In nucleotides, the CDR3 is TGTGCCAGCAGTTTTGACGTCTCTGGGGCCAACGTCCTGACTTTC.

The J gene is TRBJ2-2, the V gene TRBV6-1; a possible D gene is TRBD1 (6 bases). Trimming left V 5 bases short and J 0 bases short, with 10 bases between. Germline loops: CDR1 MNHNS, CDR2 SASEGT. The CDR3 sequence is 15 residues long. CDR3 in amino acids: CASSQQGSNTGELFF. The CDR3 DNA reads TGTGCCAGCAGTCAACAGGGATCGAACACCGGGGAGCTGTTTTTT.

The rearrangement links TRBV6-5 to TRBJ1-1; D is perhaps TRBD1 (6 bases). The ends were cut back, 5 bases at V and 5 bases at J, with 18 bases in the middle. CDR1 and CDR2 from the germline V gene are MNHEY and SVGAGI. The CDR3 sequence is 15 residues long. The CDR3 DNA follows: TGTGCCAGCAGTCCCAGGGGTAGGGGACGGACTGAAGCTTTCTTT. Its translation is CASSPRGRGRTEAFF.

This chain links TRBV28 with TRBJ2-7; 7 positions agree with TRBD1. The CDR3 is 14 residues long. V lost 3 bases, J lost 4 bases, and 6 bases stayed unmatched. Germline V CDR1 and CDR2: MDHEN, SYDVKM. For the CDR3, the DNA is TGTGCCAGCAGTTTCCTGGGACAGTTTTACGAGCAGTACTTC. It codes for CASSFLGQFYEQYF.

In the case of this clone: Other nucleotide sequences in the sample specify the same CDR3. J is TRBJ2-5 and V is TRBV30; 8 bases map to TRBD2. V was pared by 5 bases and J by 2 bases, with 4 bases of the junction left unmatched. Germline-derived CDR1 and CDR2 are GTSNPN and SVGIG (reference sequence). This CDR3 is 13 amino acids long. The CDR3 here is CAWSGGSQETQYF. CDR3 sequence (DNA): TGTGCCTGGTCGGGGGGGAGTCAAGAGACCCAGTACTTC.

This chain uses TRBV9 with TRBJ2-3; 10 positions match TRBD2. Trimming took 2 bases from V and 3 from J; bases not matched to a gene: 6. CDR1 is SGDLS, CDR2 YYNGEE, per germline. The CDR3 sequence is 16 residues long. The CDR3 nucleotides are TGTGCCAGCAGCGTTGAACTAGCGGGATTTACAGATACGCAGTATTTT. This translates into CASSVELAGFTDTQYF.

The chain links TRBV7-3 to TRBJ2-2, with TRBD1 matching over 8 bases. With V trimmed by 5 bases and J by 0 bases, 5 bases remained unmatched. The length of the CDR3 is 16 residues. The germline CDR1 and CDR2 sequences are SGHTA and FQGTGA. The CDR3 sequence: CASSLRTGTNTGELFF. CDR3 sequence (DNA): TGTGCCAGCAGCCTACGGACAGGGACGAACACCGGGGAGCTGTTTTTT.

The gene calls are TRBV29-1 and TRBJ2-7; D is possibly TRBD2 (6 bases). CDR3 size: 13 residues. Germline CDR1 SQVTM, CDR2 ANQGSEA. V gave up 6 bases and J gave up 9 bases, with 21 bases separating them. The CDR3 loop is CSVGIAAPNRQYF. DNA for the CDR3: TGCAGCGTCGGTATAGCGGCCCCTAATCGGCAGTACTTC.

CDR3 DNA sequence: TGTGCCAGCAGTTTAGTGACTAGCGGGAGTGTCAGCCGACAGTACTTC. Translation gives CASSLVTSGSVSRQYF. The chain couples TRBV28 to TRBJ2-5; 12 nucleotides align to TRBD2. Trimming took 2 bases from V and 11 from J; bases not matched to a gene: 12. CDR3 length: 16 residues. The germline gives CDR1 MDHEN, CDR2 SYDVKM.

CDR3 coding DNA: TGTGCCAGCAGCCAGGCGACTACCCAGGGGTGGGGAAACACCATATATTTT. Encoded protein: CASSQATTQGWGNTIYF. V gene TRBV4-2 combines with J gene TRBJ1-3; D possibly corresponds to TRBD1 (6 bases). V lost 3 bases to trimming and J lost 4 bases, with 19 bases between them. CDR1 LGHNA and CDR2 YNFKEQ come from the germline V gene. The CDR3 totals 17 residues.

This chain connects TRBV4-1 to TRBJ2-1; unclear D gene. V was clipped by 3 bases and J by 3 bases, with 9 bases between them. Germline V gene sequence: CDR1 MGHRA, CDR2 YSYEKL. CDR3 length equals 14 residues. CDR3 amino acids: CASSHHIRYNEQFF. The CDR3 nucleotides read TGCGCCAGCAGCCACCACATCCGCTACAATGAGCAGTTCTTC.